Listed below are T cell receptor beta chains from one sample, sequenced in a study of response to subunit inactivated influenza vaccine. MiXCR, applied by TCRdb to the RT-PCR reads, yields one record per CDR3 protein. In the table there are more than 450,000 distinct CDR3 sequences, approximately 10% of which are singletons. These data also featured in a second study, about T cells expressing NK-cell markers.

The sequencing here drew on PBMCs from blood, taken on the day of vaccination. These TCRs come from a man aged 45-65 years who received an inactivated influenza vaccine. Each CDR3 is given with its conserved first and last residue. Fields, in order: V gene, J gene, CDR3 protein.

>TRBV5-1|TRBJ2-7
CASSLGVRLADTYEQYF
>TRBV9|TRBJ2-5
CASSAYSGWAQETQYF
>TRBV28|TRBJ2-1
CASSLFLGPKPYNEQFF
>TRBV6-1|TRBJ2-1
CASSRQWMGNEQFF
>TRBV7-9|TRBJ1-1
CASRTGHTEAFF
>TRBV5-1|TRBJ2-7
CASSGGTEDYEQYF
>TRBV3-1|TRBJ2-7
CASSQATGAEGEQYF
>TRBV27|TRBJ2-7
CASSFSSAGSSYEQYF
>TRBV18|TRBJ2-5
CASSTSPGARETQYF
>TRBV30|TRBJ1-1
CAWSPTHTGAAFF
>TRBV20-1|TRBJ2-3
CSASPGFVPRTDTQYF
>TRBV10-2|TRBJ2-7
CASRQDRGAYEQYF
>TRBV7-9|TRBJ1-1
CASTPGTGAEAFF
>TRBV11-2|TRBJ1-1
CASSLLSSRMNTEAFF
>TRBV6-5|TRBJ2-1
CASSSRAPNEQFF
>TRBV20-1|TRBJ2-3
CSASLWGTTDTQYF
>TRBV5-6|TRBJ2-5
CASSFGAGLETQYF
>TRBV4-2|TRBJ2-1
CASSRPGAWGNEQFF
>TRBV7-2|TRBJ1-5
CASRREGNQPQHF
>TRBV30|TRBJ2-5
CAWSLAGGRETQYF
>TRBV29-1|TRBJ2-1
CSVGGLAGENSYNEQFF
>TRBV30|TRBJ2-7
CAWSRVSANEQYF
>TRBV7-8|TRBJ2-3
CASSLGGRTASTDTQYF
>TRBV27|TRBJ2-5
CASSYGNQETQYF
>TRBV3-1|TRBJ2-5
CASSQVLGNQETQYF